These T cell receptor beta chains were read from a single sample in a study of control samples from healthy donors and cancer patients. The assay was immunoSEQ multiplex PCR, and TCRdb's table has in-frame clones only and misses some. The sample carries about 140,000 clones, more than 90% recorded once. Specimen: blood. The receptors here all came from a young man in good health. Both conserved end residues are part of each CDR3. A D gene is named only where the DNA matches it firmly. The listing skips clone size in some rows; elsewhere it reads once, few, many or a size class.

V	D	size	J	CDR3	DNA
TRBV9	TRBD2	.	TRBJ2-1	CASSLTSSGSFYEQFF	TGTGCCAGCAGCCTTACTTCTAGCGGGAGTTTTTATGAGCAGTTCTTC
TRBV5-4	.	.	TRBJ1-1	CASSVTVDHTEAFF	TGTGCCAGCAGCGTTACGGTTGATCACACTGAAGCTTTCTTT
TRBV2	TRBD1	.	TRBJ1-5	CASRPRTGDDQPQHF	TGTGCCAGCAGGCCCCGGACAGGAGATGATCAGCCCCAGCATTTT
TRBV4-2	TRBD1	.	TRBJ1-1	CASSQETGYGTEAFF	TGTGCCAGCAGCCAAGAGACAGGGTACGGCACTGAAGCTTTCTTT
TRBV7-8	.	once	TRBJ1-1	CASSLTRENTEAFF	TGTGCCAGCAGCTTAACTAGGGAGAACACTGAAGCTTTCTTT
TRBV5-5	.	.	TRBJ2-7	CASSGGPAYEQYF	TGTGCCAGCAGCGGGGGGCCCGCCTACGAGCAGTACTTC
TRBV19	TRBD1	once	TRBJ2-7	CASTARRQGVNYEQYF	TGTGCCAGTACAGCCAGGCGGCAGGGGGTAAACTACGAGCAGTACTTC
TRBV3-1/TRBV3-2	TRBD2	.	TRBJ2-1	CASSQDPAGWYNEQFF	TGTGCCAGCAGCCAAGACCCAGCGGGATGGTACAATGAGCAGTTCTTC
TRBV15	.	.	TRBJ2-3	CATSTDGSKGPDTQYF	TGTGCCACCAGCACGGACGGGTCAAAGGGACCAGATACGCAGTATTTT
TRBV5-6	.	.	TRBJ1-1	CASSFPPGQEQVNTEAFF	TGTGCCAGCAGTTTTCCACCGGGCCAAGAACAAGTAAACACTGAAGCTTTCTTT
TRBV4-1	TRBD2	once	TRBJ2-5	CASSLGSGGNVETQYF	TGCGCCAGCAGCCTAGGTAGCGGGGGAAACGTAGAGACCCAGTACTTC
TRBV6-2/TRBV6-3	.	.	TRBJ2-5	CASSYARTFQETQYF	TGTGCCAGCAGTTACGCACGGACATTCCAAGAGACCCAGTACTTC
TRBV2	.	.	TRBJ1-4	CASAGLGALREKLFF	TGTGCCAGCGCAGGGTTAGGGGCCTTAAGAGAAAAACTGTTTTTT
TRBV2	.	.	TRBJ1-6	CASSEDEELHF	TGTGCCAGCAGTGAAGATGAGGAACTCCACTTT
TRBV5-6	.	.	TRBJ2-5	CASSLVGELKETQYF	TGTGCCAGCAGCTTGGTGGGGGAGCTAAAGGAGACCCAGTACTTC
TRBV6-6	.	many	TRBJ2-1	CASSSQGSYNEQFF	TGTGCCAGCAGTTCACAGGGCTCCTACAATGAGCAGTTCTTC
TRBV4-2	TRBD2	.	TRBJ2-7	CASSQESSGSYEQYF	TGTGCCAGCAGCCAAGAATCTAGCGGGAGTTACGAGCAGTACTTC
TRBV11-2	TRBD1	.	TRBJ2-7	CASSRQGPYEQYF	TGTGCCAGCAGCCGACAGGGCCCCTACGAGCAGTACTTC
TRBV7-2	.	.	TRBJ2-1	CASSPVDWPVHNEQFF	TGTGCCAGCAGCCCCGTGGACTGGCCCGTACACAATGAGCAGTTCTTC
TRBV6-5	.	once	TRBJ1-1	CASSFSGKGTEAFF	TGTGCCAGCAGTTTTTCGGGGAAGGGGACTGAAGCTTTCTTT
TRBV28	.	.	TRBJ2-2	CASSQLAPNTGELFF	TGTGCCAGCAGCCAACTAGCTCCGAACACCGGGGAGCTGTTTTTT
TRBV19	.	few	TRBJ2-3	CASSISHLNRDTQYF	TGTGCCAGTAGTATTTCTCATTTAAATCGGGATACGCAGTATTTT
TRBV6-4	TRBD1	.	TRBJ1-6	CATPSTGAHSYNSPLHF	TGTGCCACCCCATCCACAGGGGCCCACTCCTATAATTCACCCCTCCACTTT
TRBV18	.	.	TRBJ2-7	CASSPLPGGEEQYF	TGTGCCAGCTCACCACTTCCTGGAGGTGAGGAGCAGTACTTC
TRBV2	.	.	TRBJ2-1	CASSPISYNEQFF	TGTGCCAGCAGCCCTATATCCTACAATGAGCAGTTCTTC
TRBV7-9	.	once	TRBJ2-1	CASSLAAGNNEQFF	TGTGCCAGCAGCTTAGCGGCGGGGAACAATGAGCAGTTCTTC